A single sample gave rise to the 13 T cell receptor beta chains below, sequenced in a study of T cell responses to AZD1222 COVID-19 vaccine. The method was immunoSEQ multiplex PCR; TCRdb's version includes in-frame clones alone and lacks a portion of them. The sample contains 140,000 or so clones, 92% of which appear only once. This material consisted of peripheral blood, taken on day 0 of AZD1222 vaccination. The receptors originated from an adult in good health.

The CDR3 region is CASSADRGTSYEQYF. CDR3 bases: TGTGCCAGCAGCGCGGACAGGGGGACCTCCTACGAGCAGTACTTC. The chain employs TRBV9 and TRBJ2-7, with 10 bases aligning to TRBD1. The length of the CDR3 is 15 residues. The V segment lost 3 bases and the J segment 0 bases; nucleotides outside the gene matches: 3. Germline values: CDR1 SGDLS, CDR2 YYNGEE.

This chain joins TRBV7-9 and TRBJ1-2; possibly TRBD1 for D (5 bases). The CDR3 loop spans 13 amino acids. Germline V gives CDR1 SEHNR, CDR2 FQNEAQ (reference sequence). Trimming left V 5 bases short and J 11 bases short, with 18 bases between. CDR3 sequence reads: CASSQGADLGYTF. The CDR3 coding sequence is TGTGCCAGCAGCCAAGGGGCCGATCTCGGGTACACCTTC.

About this clone: The junction does not match germline at one end; this may be a read error. The chain joins TRBV7-7 to TRBJ1-2, with 11 bases identical to TRBD1. This CDR3 is built from 19 residues. Germline values: CDR1 SSHAT, CDR2 FNYEAQ (reference sequence). CDR3 in DNA: TGTGCTAGCAGCCCACTACACCCCGGGACAGGGGGAGTCGGCTATGGCTACACCTTC. Its protein is CASSPLHPGTGGVGYGYTF.

The chain links TRBV19 to TRBJ1-1; 7 bases map to TRBD1. Trimming at V came to 5 bases and at J to 8 bases, leaving 5 bases not matched to a gene. Germline assignment: CDR1 LNHDA and CDR2 SQIVND (reference sequence). The CDR3 runs 12 residues. This chain's CDR3 is CASSLPTGEAFF. The CDR3, as DNA: TGTGCCAGTAGTCTCCCGACAGGGGAAGCTTTCTTT. The variable domain in full, completed from reference TRBV19 and TRBJ1-1, reads DGGITQSPKYLFRKEGQNVTLSCEQNLNHDAMYWYRQDPGQGLRLIYYSQIVNDFQKGDIAEGYSVSREKKESFPLTVTSAQKNPTAFYLCASSLPTGEAFFGQGTRLTVV.

The V and J genes are TRBV21-1 and TRBJ2-6. TRBV21-1 is noted as a pseudogene. This CDR3 has 18 residues. The CDR3 DNA follows: TGTGCCAGCAGAGCAAAGCTGGGGAACTACGTTGGGGCCAACGTCCTGACTTTC. Translated, it gives CASRAKLGNYVGANVLTF.

The rearrangement uses TRBV5-4 and TRBJ1-2, with D possibly being TRBD1 (6 bases). The CDR3 sequence is 13 residues long. Germline CDR1 SGHNT, CDR2 YYREEE (reference sequence). V dropped 4 bases and J dropped 3 bases, with 10 bases sitting between them. CDR3 DNA sequence: TGTGCCAGCAGCCGCCGACAGGACTATGGCTACACCTTC. Translating gives CASSRRQDYGYTF.

The chain couples TRBV19 to TRBJ1-1, with 7 bases fitting TRBD1. This CDR3 is built from 14 residues. V dropped 5 bases and J dropped 1; count of bases not matched to a gene: 4. The V gene's germline CDR1 is LNHDA and CDR2 SQIVND (reference sequence). The CDR3 region is CASSDRVGNTEAFF. In DNA form, the CDR3 reads TGTGCCAGTAGTGACAGGGTGGGGAACACTGAAGCTTTCTTT.

This clone was seen a single time. The chain recombines TRBV7-6 with TRBJ2-7; D is possibly TRBD2 (5 bases). V lost 4 bases, J lost 3 bases, and 13 bases lay in between. Germline lookup yields CDR1 SGHVS and CDR2 FNYEAQ. The CDR3 length is 14 residues. CDR3 amino acids: CASSSLGGLYEQYF. The CDR3 DNA sequence: TGTGCCAGCAGCTCACTAGGAGGCCTCTACGAGCAGTACTTC.

This chain connects TRBV7-2 to TRBJ1-5; D is unresolved. In germline, CDR1 is SGHTA, CDR2 FQGNSA. The CDR3 length is 12 residues. V gave up 3 bases and J gave up 5 bases, with 5 bases separating them. The CDR3 DNA follows: TGTGCCAGCAGCTTCCAATATCAGCCCCAGCATTTT. Protein: CASSFQYQPQHF.

The rearrangement uses TRBV15 and TRBJ2-7; the D call may be TRBD1 or TRBD2 (5 bases each). This CDR3 region has 15 residues. Trimming pared 3 bases from V and 7 bases from J, leaving 19 bases between. Germline CDR1 and CDR2: LNHNV and YYDKDF (reference sequence). CDR3 coding DNA: TGTGCCACCAGCAGGACCGGGACGGGTGCTTTGGAGCAGTACTTC. As protein: CATSRTGTGALEQYF.

In this sample, this clone turned up once. The chain has TRBV18 and TRBJ2-1, with 10 bases fitting TRBD1. V trimming: 3 bases; J trimming: 5 bases; junction bases outside the gene matches: 4. Germline V lookup: CDR1 KGHSH, CDR2 LQKENI. The CDR3 has 15 amino acids. The CDR3 DNA sequence: TGTGCCAGCTCACCCCGGACAGGGGGAGACAATGAGCAGTTCTTC. Its protein is CASSPRTGGDNEQFF.

The chain uses TRBV2 and TRBJ1-2; no definite D call. The V end lost 2 bases, the J end lost 7 bases, and 8 bases lay between the germline ends. Germline values: CDR1 SNHLY, CDR2 FYNNEI. This CDR3 contains 12 residues. The CDR3 DNA sequence: TGTGCCAGCAGTGAACTCTGGGGTGGCTACACCTTC. Its translation: CASSELWGGYTF.

The chain has TRBV28 and TRBJ1-6; TRBD1 might be the D (6 bases). The CDR3 spans 11 residues. CDR1 and CDR2 from the germline V gene are MDHEN and SYDVKM. Trimming removed 6 bases from V and 11 bases from J, with 8 bases in between. In DNA, the CDR3 is TGTGCCAGCAGACAGGGAACACCCCTCCACTTT. Translating it yields CASRQGTPLHF.